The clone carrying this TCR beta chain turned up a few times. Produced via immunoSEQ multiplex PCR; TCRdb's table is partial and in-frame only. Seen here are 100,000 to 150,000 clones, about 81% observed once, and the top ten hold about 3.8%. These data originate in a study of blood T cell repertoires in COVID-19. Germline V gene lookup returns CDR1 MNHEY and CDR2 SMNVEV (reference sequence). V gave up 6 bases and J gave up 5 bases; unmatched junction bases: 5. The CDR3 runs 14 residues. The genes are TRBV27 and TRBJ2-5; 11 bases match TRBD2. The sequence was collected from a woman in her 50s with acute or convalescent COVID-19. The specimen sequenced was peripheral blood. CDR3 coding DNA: TGTGCCAGCAGCATTAGCGGGGGGGCCGAGACCCAGTACTTC. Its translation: CASSISGGAETQYF.